A selection of T cell receptor beta chains follows, all from one sample in a study of identical twins. TCRdb reprocessed the 5' RACE reads via MiXCR and lists one record per CDR3 protein. The sample includes about 570,000 distinct CDR3 sequences, roughly 9.9% seen only once; the top ten take around 3.1%. This sample also belongs to another study, concerning yellow fever vaccine responses in identical twins.

The sequenced sample consisted of PBMCs. The receptor set was obtained from a woman aged 18-29 years in good health. Each CDR3 is given with its conserved first and last residue. D genes are given only for firm matches.

d_call j_call v_call cdr3_aa
TRBD2 TRBJ2-3 TRBV3-1 CASSQDGLAGVVRMQDTQYF
- TRBJ2-7 TRBV4-1 CASSPVEGGQYF
- TRBJ2-1 TRBV5-5 CASSLSWWDWQFF
- TRBJ2-5 TRBV10-3 CAIRENRGSQETQYF
- TRBJ2-5 TRBV11-2 CASSLGPGSILTLETQYF
TRBD2 TRBJ2-3 TRBV7-6 CASSLGTSGRYEDTQYF
TRBD1 TRBJ1-2 TRBV6-1 CASRSGGGYGYTF
- TRBJ1-1 TRBV19 CASTLDTRTSEAFF
TRBD2 TRBJ2-5 TRBV7-8 CASRHRDYGTQYF
TRBD2 TRBJ2-6 TRBV4-2 CASSQGLAGGLGANVLTF
TRBD2 TRBJ2-3 TRBV29-1 CSVDLLAGMFGTDTQYF
TRBD1 TRBJ2-7 TRBV7-8 CASSFADPGGGYEQYF